This TCR beta chain was documented in a study of shared clonotypes between healthy human individuals. Study-wide points: Several donors showed sharing of approximately 5% of naive CD4 clonotypes. Shared clonotypes across all four donors exceeded non-shared ones in generation probability.

Remarks on this clone: Its antigen is unknown.

This CDR3 spans 15 amino acids. Trimming took 3 bases from V and 5 from J; bases not matched to a gene: 8. Germline lookup yields CDR1 SGDLS and CDR2 YYNGEE. The run depth of the assay was deep. Assay: immunoSEQ multiplex PCR; the TCRdb copy retains only in-frame clones and omits some. The sample lists around 2,000,000 clones, roughly 91% seen once, with 1.5% to 2% in the top ten. Naive CD8 cells lacked CD45RO and underwent positive selection for CCR7, leaving out terminally differentiated effector memory CD45RA+ cells. The chain carries TRBV9 and TRBJ2-5, with 9 bases lining up with TRBD1. The clonotype was recovered from a man aged 18-30 years in good health. Some clones in this sample may be carry-over from other donors' samples. Sequences were obtained from naive CD8+ T cells from PBMCs. CDR3 bases: TGTGCCAGCAGCGGGAGCGGGACAGGGCGTGAGACCCAGTACTTC. Translating gives CASSGSGTGRETQYF.